Listed below are T cell receptor beta chains from one sample, sequenced in a study of CD8 T cells in acute hepatitis C reinfection. The data were produced by immunoSEQ multiplex PCR, yet TCRdb's version contains in-frame clones alone and is incomplete. This table has more than 35,000 clones, just under 90% appearing once. The sample was naive CD8+ T cells from PBMCs. The source is a man aged 25-45 years with chronic hepatitis C. CDR3s include the opening cysteine and the closing phenylalanine or tryptophan. D genes are given only for firm matches. Some rows mark clone size as missing; the rest say once, few, many or name a class of expanded clone.

few,TRBJ1-1,NA,TRBV5-1,CASSLEGFTEAFF,TGCGCCAGCAGCTTGGAAGGGTTCACTGAAGCTTTCTTT
few,TRBJ1-5,NA,TRBV7-9,CASSLGGANQPQHF,TGTGCCAGCAGCTTAGGGGGGGCGAATCAGCCCCAGCATTTT
NA,TRBJ2-1,TRBD2,TRBV7-3,CASSRLAGGYYNEQFF,TGTGCCAGCAGCCGTCTAGCGGGGGGCTATTACAATGAGCAGTTCTTC
NA,TRBJ1-1,TRBD1,TRBV7-6,CASSTRQGGQIGNTEAFF,TGTGCCAGCAGTACCAGACAGGGGGGCCAAATCGGGAACACTGAAGCTTTCTTT
NA,TRBJ2-1,NA,TRBV7-6,CASSIGLGGNEQFF,TGTGCCAGCAGCATTGGACTAGGGGGCAATGAGCAGTTCTTC
NA,TRBJ2-1,TRBD1,TRBV19,CASSPGGYNEQFF,TGTGCCAGTAGCCCAGGGGGCTACAATGAGCAGTTCTTC
NA,TRBJ2-1,TRBD1,TRBV9,CASSPQTGSGEQFF,TGTGCCAGCAGCCCCCAGACAGGGTCGGGTGAGCAGTTCTTC
NA,TRBJ2-7,TRBD1,TRBV6-1,CASSQTGEIVEQYF,TGTGCCAGCTCGCAGACAGGGGAAATAGTCGAGCAGTACTTC
NA,TRBJ1-1,TRBD1,TRBV7-2,CASSLLPDRTWGTEAFF,TGTGCCAGCAGCTTACTCCCGGACAGGACTTGGGGCACTGAAGCTTTCTTT
NA,TRBJ2-3,NA,TRBV4-3,CASSQDTSSTDTQYF,TGCGCCAGCAGCCAAGATACTAGCAGTACCGATACGCAGTATTTT